This TCR beta chain was sequenced during a study of cytomegalovirus exposure and HLA in healthy donors. In the PCR, 60 Vbeta and 13 Jbeta primers were used. Some clones are missing from TCRdb's copy, which holds only in-frame ones; the method was immunoSEQ multiplex PCR. The repertoire holds roughly 160,000 clones, with 70% to 90% as singletons. Details on this clone: An end of the junction does not agree with germline; a read error may underlie this.

Germline V CDR1 and CDR2: SSHAT, FNYEAQ (reference sequence). The CDR3 is 13 amino acids. The specimen sequenced was PBMCs. The clonotype was recovered from a man aged 30-40 years in good health and CMV-seropositive. The chain combines TRBV7-7 with TRBJ2-1; TRBD2 might be the D (6 bases). The CDR3 nucleotides read TGTGCTAGCAGCTTAGCGGAGAGTCTGGAGCAGTTCTTC. Residues: CASSLAESLEQFF.